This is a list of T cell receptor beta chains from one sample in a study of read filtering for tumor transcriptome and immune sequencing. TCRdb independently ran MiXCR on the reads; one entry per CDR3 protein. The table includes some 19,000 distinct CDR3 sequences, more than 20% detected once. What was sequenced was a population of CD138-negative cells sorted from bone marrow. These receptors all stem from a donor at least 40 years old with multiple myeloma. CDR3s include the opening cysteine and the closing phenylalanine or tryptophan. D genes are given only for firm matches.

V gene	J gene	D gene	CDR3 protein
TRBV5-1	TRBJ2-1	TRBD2	CASSPTSGGGNEQFF
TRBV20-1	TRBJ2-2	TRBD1	CSAPEGTGDTGELFF
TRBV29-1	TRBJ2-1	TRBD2	CSAEGTSASRFF
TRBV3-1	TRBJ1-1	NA	CASSLEGETQHFF
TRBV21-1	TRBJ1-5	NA	CASSKSSGTRVGQPQHF
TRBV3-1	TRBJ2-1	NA	CASRLYNEQFF
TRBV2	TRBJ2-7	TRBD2	CASRSSGTTREQYF
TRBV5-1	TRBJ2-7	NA	CASSGPDRAYEQYF
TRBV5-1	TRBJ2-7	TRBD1	CASSFGTASYEQYF
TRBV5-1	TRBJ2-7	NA	CASSLASDSYEQYF
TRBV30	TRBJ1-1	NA	CAWKKVLGTEAFF
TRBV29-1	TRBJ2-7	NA	CSGPSSYEQYF
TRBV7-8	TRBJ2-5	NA	CASSLGRAAPQETQYF
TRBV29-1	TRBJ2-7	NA	CSVGLGSPYEQYF
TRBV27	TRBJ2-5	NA	CASSYWGAETQYF
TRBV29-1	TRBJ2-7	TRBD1	CSGQGAMREQYF
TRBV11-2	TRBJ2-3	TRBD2	CASSPRFSGSPGTDTQYF
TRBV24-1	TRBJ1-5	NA	CATSPRGRDDNQPQHF